This TCR beta chain was sequenced during a study of CD8+ T cells in alopecia areata. The wider study: Treated patients took oral tofacitinib at 5 to 10 mg twice daily.

Reverse transcribed after extraction, RNA yielded cDNA as the sequencing template. Sequencing was performed with immunoSEQ multiplex PCR; in TCRdb, only in-frame clones are kept and a portion is missing. The repertoire has more than 200,000 clones, roughly 44% of them found once; the top ten carry over 2%. Treatment given: oral pan-JAK inhibitor, 5-10 mg twice daily. The sorting of PBMCs gave CD4+ and CD8+ T cells. This specimen was CD4+ T cells sorted from blood, taken at roughly week 36, from a patient treated with tofacitinib. The receptor's source is a human donor with alopecia areata.

CDR3 in DNA: TGTGCCAGCAGTTTACATAGGGAGAAGACGGGCTACACCTTC. Its protein is CASSLHREKTGYTF. The chain uses TRBV27 and TRBJ1-2, with D hard to call. This CDR3 has 14 residues. Germline CDR1 MNHEY, CDR2 SMNVEV (reference sequence). V lost 2 bases to trimming and J lost 8 bases, with 15 bases between them.